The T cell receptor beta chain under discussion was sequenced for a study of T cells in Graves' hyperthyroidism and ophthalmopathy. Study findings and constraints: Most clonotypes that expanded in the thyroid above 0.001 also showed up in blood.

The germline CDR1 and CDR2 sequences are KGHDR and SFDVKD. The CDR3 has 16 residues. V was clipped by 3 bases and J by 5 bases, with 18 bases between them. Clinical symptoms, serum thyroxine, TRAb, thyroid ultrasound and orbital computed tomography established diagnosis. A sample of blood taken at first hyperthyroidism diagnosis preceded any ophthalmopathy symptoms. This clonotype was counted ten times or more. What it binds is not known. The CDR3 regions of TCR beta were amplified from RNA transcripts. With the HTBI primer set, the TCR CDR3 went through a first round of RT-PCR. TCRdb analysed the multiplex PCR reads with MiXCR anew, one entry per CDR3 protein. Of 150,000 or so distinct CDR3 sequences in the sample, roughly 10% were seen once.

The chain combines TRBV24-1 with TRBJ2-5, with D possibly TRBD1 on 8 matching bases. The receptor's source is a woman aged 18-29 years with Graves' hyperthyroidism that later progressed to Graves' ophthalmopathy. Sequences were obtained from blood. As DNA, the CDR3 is TGTGCCACCAGTGATCCGGGACTATCAGGGGGCGAGACCCAGTACTTC. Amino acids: CATSDPGLSGGETQYF.